What follows are 7 T cell receptor beta chains derived from one specimen sequenced in a study of T cell responses to AZD1222 COVID-19 vaccine. TCRdb keeps only in-frame clones here, not all; method: immunoSEQ multiplex PCR. The table lists 100,000 to 150,000 clones, around 90% of them singletons. The sample was peripheral blood, taken 28 days after the second AZD1222 dose. The receptors come from an adult who received the AZD1222 COVID-19 vaccine.

The chain carries TRBV2 and TRBJ1-3; TRBD1 is a possible D gene (5 bases). In germline, CDR1 is SNHLY, CDR2 FYNNEI. V was pared by 6 bases and J by 0 bases, with 15 bases between. The length of the CDR3 is 16 residues. CDR3 sequence (DNA): TGTGCCAGCAGGCCTACAGGAGACCGCTCTGGAAACACCATATATTTT. Translated, it gives CASRPTGDRSGNTIYF.

V usage is TRBV2 and J usage is TRBJ2-7, with TRBD2 matching 11 bases. Germline loops: CDR1 SNHLY, CDR2 FYNNEI. V lost 6 bases, J lost 4 bases, and 8 bases stayed unmatched. The CDR3 has 15 residues. This CDR3 is CASRGRTSGRYEQYF. The CDR3 nucleotides are TGTGCCAGCAGAGGCCGGACTAGCGGGCGTTACGAGCAGTACTTC. Full variable domain (remainder filled in from reference TRBV2 and TRBJ2-7): EPEVTQTPSHQVTQMGQEVILRCVPISNHLYFYWYRQILGQKVEFLVSFYNNEISEKSEIFDDQFSVERPDGSNFTLKIRSTKLEDSAMYFCASRGRTSGRYEQYFGPGTRLTVT.

The chain employs TRBV24-1 and TRBJ2-1; 7 bases are shared with TRBD1. The junction had 8 bases not matched to a gene; V was cut back by 3 bases and J by 4 bases. The CDR3 sequence is 16 residues long. Germline-derived CDR1 and CDR2 are KGHDR and SFDVKD. The chain's CDR3 is CATSDATGTAYNEQFF. CDR3 DNA sequence: TGTGCCACCAGTGATGCCACCGGGACAGCATACAATGAGCAGTTCTTC.

The chain uses TRBV5-1 and TRBJ2-7, with D tentatively TRBD1 or TRBD2 (5 bases each). The CDR3 loop spans 14 amino acids. Germline V CDR1 and CDR2: SGHRS, YFSETQ. V lost 6 bases and J 2 bases, leaving 15 bases between the germline ends. The CDR3 coding sequence is TGCGCCAGCAACTCCGGGACCCAAACCTACGAGCAGTACTTC. This translates into CASNSGTQTYEQYF.

J is TRBJ2-5 and V is TRBV11-2; 9 nucleotides agree with TRBD1. Germline V gene data show CDR1 as SGHAT and CDR2 as FQNNGV. The length of the CDR3 is 14 residues. V shed 5 bases and J 5 bases; nucleotides not matched to a gene: 6. In nucleotides, the CDR3 is TGTGCCAGCAGCCACAGGACAGGGGTGGAGACCCAGTACTTC. It codes for CASSHRTGVETQYF. The full variable domain, with the rest looked up from reference TRBV11-2 and TRBJ2-5, is EAGVAQSPRYKIIEKRQSVAFWCNPISGHATLYWYQQILGQGPKLLIQFQNNGVVDDSQLPKDRFSAERLKGVDSTLKIQPAKLEDSAVYLCASSHRTGVETQYFGPGTRLLVL.

The V gene is TRBV5-1, the J gene TRBJ2-7; possibly TRBD1 or TRBD2 for D (5 bases each). The CDR3 length is 14 residues. Germline-derived CDR1 and CDR2 are SGHRS and YFSETQ. Trimming took 4 bases from V and 7 from J, leaving 18 bases between them. The CDR3 protein is CASSPRDRAREQYF. CDR3 nucleotides: TGCGCCAGCAGCCCGAGGGACCGGGCTAGGGAGCAGTACTTC.

The J gene is TRBJ2-1, the V gene TRBV29-1; 8 bases are a match to TRBD2. Germline V gene data show CDR1 as SQVTM and CDR2 as ANQGSEA. The CDR3 is made up of 14 amino acids. V was clipped by 3 bases and J by 9 bases; unmatched bases: 10. The CDR3 DNA sequence: TGCAGCGTTGAGTCCGTTCTAGCGGGCGGTGAGCAGTTCTTC. This sequence encodes CSVESVLAGGEQFF.